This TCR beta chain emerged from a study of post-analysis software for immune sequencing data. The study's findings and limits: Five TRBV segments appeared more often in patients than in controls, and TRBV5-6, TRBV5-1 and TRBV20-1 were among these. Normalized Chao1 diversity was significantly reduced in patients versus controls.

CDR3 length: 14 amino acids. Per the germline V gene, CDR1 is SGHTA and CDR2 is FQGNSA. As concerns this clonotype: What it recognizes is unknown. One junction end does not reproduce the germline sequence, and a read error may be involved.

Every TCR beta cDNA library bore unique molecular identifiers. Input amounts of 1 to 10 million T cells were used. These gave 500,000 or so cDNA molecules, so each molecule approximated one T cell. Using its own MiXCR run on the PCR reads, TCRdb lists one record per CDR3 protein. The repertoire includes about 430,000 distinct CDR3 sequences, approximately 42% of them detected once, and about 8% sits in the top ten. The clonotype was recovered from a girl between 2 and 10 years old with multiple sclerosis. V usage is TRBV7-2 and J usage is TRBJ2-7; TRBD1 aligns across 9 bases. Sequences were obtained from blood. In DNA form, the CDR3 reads TGTGTCAGCAGCCACAGGGGGCAGGCCTACGAGCAGTACTTC. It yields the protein CVSSHRGQAYEQYF.